These 16 T cell receptor beta chains were sequenced from one sample in a study of blood T cell repertoires in COVID-19. TCRdb keeps only in-frame clones here, not all; method: immunoSEQ multiplex PCR. The repertoire holds some 46,000 clones, with 88% as singletons. Sequencing input: peripheral blood. The source is a man between 45 and 60 years old with acute or convalescent COVID-19.

The chain carries TRBV21-1 and TRBJ1-5; the table's D call of TRBD1 was not tested on the DNA. TRBV21-1 is recorded as a pseudogene. This CDR3 is 15 amino acids long. The CDR3 DNA sequence: TGTGCCAGCAGTCCGACAGGGGTATCAACGCAGCCCCAGCATTTT. It encodes CASSPTGVSTQPQHF.

The J gene is TRBJ1-3, the V gene TRBV7-9; the D is unclear. Trimming took off 3 bases at V and 2 bases at J, with 17 bases between the two ends. CDR1 is SEHNR, CDR2 FQNEAQ, per germline (reference sequence). The CDR3 has 17 amino acids. In nucleotides, the CDR3 is TGTGCCAGCAGCTTTTTCCCGCTGGGCACCCCTGGAAACACCATATATTTT. This codes for CASSFFPLGTPGNTIYF.

The chain carries TRBV6-5 and TRBJ2-4; no firm D call. This CDR3 comprises 13 residues. The V gene's germline CDR1 is MNHEY and CDR2 SVGAGI. V lost 6 bases and J 0 bases, leaving 6 bases between the germline ends. The CDR3 here is CASREIAKNIQYF. CDR3 in DNA: TGTGCCAGCAGAGAGATAGCCAAAAACATTCAGTACTTC.

This clone is a singleton in its sample. This chain connects TRBV11-3 to TRBJ1-6; TRBD1 agrees at 10 bases. This CDR3 spans 18 amino acids. Looked up from germline, CDR1 is SGHNT and CDR2 is YENEEA. V shed 4 bases, J shed 1 base, and the junction held 7 bases outside the gene matches. CDR3: CASSSPGQGKSYNSPLHF. The CDR3 coding sequence is TGTGCCAGCAGCTCTCCGGGACAGGGGAAGTCCTATAATTCACCCCTCCACTTT.

This clone came up a few times. The V gene is TRBV3-1 (or the pseudogene TRBV3-2), the J gene TRBJ2-1; 10 bases fit TRBD1. Germline V gene data show CDR1 as LGHDT and CDR2 as YNNKEL (reference sequence). The CDR3 length is 13 residues. V lost 4 bases to trimming and J lost 10 bases; unmatched junction nucleotides: 4. This CDR3 is CASSRQGAQEQFF. CDR3 nucleotide sequence: TGTGCCAGCAGCCGACAGGGGGCGCAGGAGCAGTTCTTC.

This chain connects TRBV6-6 to TRBJ1-2, with TRBD1 matching 12 bases. The CDR3 consists of 15 residues. Trimming took 8 bases from V and 5 from J; bases not matched to a gene: 9. The germline gives CDR1 MNHNY, CDR2 SVGAGI (reference sequence). The CDR3 bases are TGTGCCAGCCTTCCGGGACAGGGGGCTGGTTATGGCTACACCTTC. Its protein is CASLPGQGAGYGYTF.

CDR3 DNA: TGTGCCAGCAGCATAAGACAGGGGGTTAACACTGAAGCTTTCTTT. Translated, it gives CASSIRQGVNTEAFF. The chain joins TRBV27 to TRBJ1-1, with 9 bases identical to TRBD1. V lost 6 bases to trimming and J lost 2 bases; unmatched junction nucleotides: 7. The CDR3 runs to 15 residues. Germline V gene data show CDR1 as MNHEY and CDR2 as SMNVEV (reference sequence).

The genes are TRBV4-3 and TRBJ2-7; 8 bases fit TRBD2. The ends lost 0 bases at V and 0 bases at J; junction bases unmatched: 1. Per the germline V gene, CDR1 is LGHNA and CDR2 is YSLEER. CDR3 length equals 15 residues. CDR3 in amino acids: CASSQELADSYEQYF. As DNA, the CDR3 is TGCGCCAGCAGCCAAGAACTAGCGGACTCCTACGAGCAGTACTTC.

This chain links TRBV14 with TRBJ1-4; 7 bases fit TRBD1. The CDR3 extends over 14 amino acids. The junction had 7 bases not matched to a gene; V was cut back by 4 bases and J by 8 bases. The V gene's germline CDR1 is SGHDN and CDR2 FVKESK. The CDR3 loop is CASSPRQGWEKLFF. Written as DNA, the CDR3 is TGTGCCAGCAGCCCCCGACAGGGTTGGGAAAAACTGTTTTTT.

The V gene is TRBV21-1, the J gene TRBJ2-7; the table's D call of TRBD2 was not tested on the DNA. TRBV21-1 is noted as a pseudogene. This CDR3 comprises 15 residues. The CDR3 here is CASSIQDGGGYEQYF. The CDR3 coding sequence is TGTGCCAGCAGCATCCAAGACGGGGGAGGCTACGAGCAGTACTTC.

This sequence joins TRBV25-1 and TRBJ2-5; 8 positions agree with TRBD2. Trimming removed 4 bases from V and 4 bases from J; junction bases left unmatched: 8. The length of the CDR3 is 15 residues. Germline CDR1 reads MGHDK; CDR2 reads SYGVNS. The CDR3 reads CASSAPGLGPETQYF. In DNA form, the CDR3 reads TGTGCCAGCAGTGCCCCGGGACTAGGCCCAGAGACCCAGTACTTC.

This chain joins TRBV18 and TRBJ2-5; a possible D gene is TRBD2 (5 bases). CDR1 KGHSH and CDR2 LQKENI come from the germline V gene. The CDR3 is 13 amino acids. V was shortened by 2 bases and J by 10 bases, with 14 bases between the two germline ends. The CDR3 region is CASSPGERGYQYF. CDR3 DNA: TGTGCCAGCTCACCAGGGGAACGGGGATACCAGTACTTC.

This clone was found once. The chain combines TRBV18 with TRBJ1-4, with TRBD1 as a possible D gene (5 bases). Trimming took 3 bases from V and 3 from J, leaving 20 bases between them. This CDR3 has 18 residues. Germline CDR1 and CDR2: KGHSH and LQKENI. CDR3 sequence (DNA): TGTGCCAGCTCACCCGGGTATGGCAGGGCAGGAGCTAATGAAAAACTGTTTTTT. Its translation: CASSPGYGRAGANEKLFF.

The V and J genes are TRBV9 and TRBJ2-5, with 9 bases lining up with TRBD1. CDR1 is SGDLS and CDR2 is YYNGEE in the germline V gene. The junction had 4 bases not matched to a gene; V was cut back by 3 bases and J by 4 bases. The CDR3 length is 14 residues. DNA of the CDR3: TGTGCCAGCAGCGCAATGGACAGGGGAGAGACCCAGTACTTC. Its translation is CASSAMDRGETQYF.

V usage is TRBV6-5 and J usage is TRBJ1-6, with 11 nucleotides matching TRBD1. Germline CDR1 reads MNHEY; CDR2 reads SVGAGI. This CDR3 contains 15 residues. The ends lost 7 bases at V and 9 bases at J; junction bases unmatched: 8. The CDR3 DNA reads TGTGCCAGCACCGTTTACGGGACAGGGGGTTCACCCCTCCACTTT. Its translation: CASTVYGTGGSPLHF.

This chain connects TRBV7-9 to TRBJ1-5; perhaps TRBD1 as D (5 bases). CDR3 length: 15 amino acids. Germline V CDR1 and CDR2: SEHNR, FQNEAQ (reference sequence). V lost 4 bases, J lost 1 base, and 11 bases lay in between. CDR3 residues: CASSSDTESNQPQHF. CDR3 DNA sequence: TGTGCCAGCAGCTCGGACACAGAAAGCAATCAGCCCCAGCATTTT.